This TCR beta chain comes out of a study of T cell repertoires in cytomegalovirus infection. TCRdb processed the reads anew with MiXCR; each CDR3 protein has one entry. The sample lists nearly 550,000 distinct CDR3 sequences, 15% to 20% seen once, with roughly 25% in the top ten. This clonotype was recorded a few times. Germline lookup yields CDR1 MNHNY and CDR2 SVGAGI (reference sequence). V was shortened by 8 bases and J by 0 bases, with 8 bases between the two germline ends. This CDR3 contains 13 residues. Sequencing was carried out using CD8+ T cells from PBMCs. The J gene is TRBJ1-5, the V gene TRBV6-6, with D unclear. The receptor was isolated from a human donor in good health (CMV status not recorded). Some clones in this sample may be carry-over from other donors' samples. The CDR3 protein is CASGRDSNQPQHF. In DNA form, the CDR3 reads TGTGCCAGCGGGAGGGATAGCAATCAGCCCCAGCATTTT.